Listed below are T cell receptor beta chains from one sample, sequenced in a study of beta chain features in type 1 diabetes. TCRdb's copy holds only in-frame clones and misses some; the assay was immunoSEQ multiplex PCR. The repertoire holds about 120,000 clones, with 16% as singletons. The sample taken for sequencing was central memory CD4+ T cells from blood. The receptors come from a man aged 25 to 45 with type 1 diabetes. Each CDR3 is given with its conserved first and last residue. D genes are given only for firm matches. Size is omitted from some rows. Given values are once, few, many or a class for expanded clones.

d_gene	v_gene	j_gene	abundance	CDR3nt	CDR3aa
-	TRBV7-9	TRBJ1-2	once	TGTGCCAGCAGTCAGGGCACAGTTAACTATGGCTACACCTTC	CASSQGTVNYGYTF
-	TRBV4-2	TRBJ2-6	-	TGTGCCAGCAGCCTTCAGGGACGGATCTCTGGGGCCAACGTCCTGACTTTC	CASSLQGRISGANVLTF
-	TRBV28	TRBJ1-5	-	TGTGCCAGCAGCCTGGGACCGCTGAATCAGCCCCAGCATTTT	CASSLGPLNQPQHF
-	TRBV5-1	TRBJ2-3	few	TGCGCCAGCAGCTTGGGGTCGGTAGCCACAGATACGCAGTATTTT	CASSLGSVATDTQYF
-	TRBV7-8	TRBJ1-5	-	TGTGCCAGCAGCGGGCGTACAGGGTTACATCAGCCCCAGCATTTT	CASSGRTGLHQPQHF
TRBD1	TRBV9	TRBJ2-7	few	TGTGCCAGCAGCCCTTCGGACAGGGCCGACTACGAGCAGTACTTC	CASSPSDRADYEQYF
-	TRBV7-9	TRBJ1-2	-	TGTGCCAGCAGTTCGACGGCGAACTATGGCTACACCTTC	CASSSTANYGYTF
TRBD1	TRBV7-9	TRBJ1-2	few	TGTGCCAGCAGGTCGAATCCCGGGACAGTTGATGGCTACACCTTC	CASRSNPGTVDGYTF
TRBD1	TRBV7-2	TRBJ1-6	once	TGTGCCAGCAGCCTACAAGGACAGGGGGTTTCACCCCTCCACTTT	CASSLQGQGVSPLHF
-	TRBV5-4	TRBJ2-1	many	TGTGCCAGCAGCTTGCCTGGGGACCGACGATACAATGAGCAGTTCTTC	CASSLPGDRRYNEQFF
TRBD1	TRBV6-5	TRBJ2-1	-	TGTGCCAGCAGTTATCGACAGGGCCATGAGCAGTTCTTC	CASSYRQGHEQFF
-	TRBV7-2	TRBJ2-5	few	TGTGCCAGCAGCTTAGATGGTGGTGTAGCGGAGACCCAGTACTTC	CASSLDGGVAETQYF
-	TRBV6-5	TRBJ1-6	few	TGTGCCAGCAGTTACTCTCGTGGATCACCCCTCCACTTT	CASSYSRGSPLHF
TRBD2	TRBV5-1	TRBJ2-2	-	TGCGCCAGCGGACTAGCGGGGTTGGGGAACACCGGGGAGCTGTTTTTT	CASGLAGLGNTGELFF
-	TRBV7-9	TRBJ2-2	-	TGTGCCAGCAGCTTATTCCCAGGCGGGAACACCGGGGAGCTGTTTTTT	CASSLFPGGNTGELFF
-	TRBV9	TRBJ1-2	-	TGTGCCAGCAGCGTACCATCTTACACCTTC	CASSVPSYTF
-	TRBV28	TRBJ2-5	few	TGTGCCAGCAGACAAGGGAACTTAGGGACCCAGTACTTC	CASRQGNLGTQYF
-	TRBV7-9	TRBJ2-1	few	TGTGCCAGCAGCTTCGGGACAACCAATGAGCAGTTCTTC	CASSFGTTNEQFF
-	TRBV2	TRBJ2-1	few	TGTGCCAGCAGTGAAGCGGGGCCCACCTACAATGAGCAGTTCTTC	CASSEAGPTYNEQFF
-	TRBV30	TRBJ2-5	-	TGTGCCTGGAGCCCTGGCGAGACCCAGTACTTC	CAWSPGETQYF
-	TRBV29-1	TRBJ1-5	few	TGCAGCGTTGGACAAACGGGCAATCAGCCCCAGCATTTT	CSVGQTGNQPQHF
-	TRBV5-4	TRBJ1-2	few	TGTGCCAGCAGCCAAATTAGGAGTATGGAGGGTGGGCTAGGCTACACCTTC	CASSQIRSMEGGLGYTF
-	TRBV27	TRBJ2-2	-	TGTGCCAGCAAATTCTTGGGCGGCACCGGGGAGCTGTTTTTT	CASKFLGGTGELFF
-	TRBV30	TRBJ1-6	-	TGTGCCTGGAGGAGGGAGGGCGGCGGGAGTAATTCACCCCTCCACTTT	CAWRREGGGSNSPLHF
-	TRBV19	TRBJ1-1	few	TGTGCCAGTAATGGGCAGGGTAACACTGAAGCTTTCTTT	CASNGQGNTEAFF
-	TRBV7-6	TRBJ2-7	-	TGTGCCAGCAGCCTTGCGGATAGCTCCTACGAGCAGTACTTC	CASSLADSSYEQYF
-	TRBV29-1	TRBJ1-4	-	TGCAGCGTTGCAGGGGAAGGCGAAAAACTGTTTTTT	CSVAGEGEKLFF
-	TRBV6-1	TRBJ2-5	few	TGTGCCAGCAGTGAAGTTCCCGGACGGACGGCCCAGTACTTC	CASSEVPGRTAQYF
TRBD1	TRBV7-8	TRBJ2-3	few	TGTGCCAGCAGCCCCGACAGGGCTAGAGACACAGATACGCAGTATTTT	CASSPDRARDTDTQYF
-	TRBV29-1	TRBJ2-7	-	TGCAGCGTTGAGACAGCCTACGAGCAGTACTTC	CSVETAYEQYF
-	TRBV4-2	TRBJ1-6	few	TGTGCCAGCAGCCAAGATCGAAGAAATTCACCCCTCCACTTT	CASSQDRRNSPLHF
-	TRBV7-9	TRBJ2-1	-	TGTGCCAGCAGCCTCTCACCGTTCGGCCCCAGCATTTACAATGAGCAGTTCTTC	CASSLSPFGPSIYNEQFF
-	TRBV10-3	TRBJ1-1	few	TGTGCCATCAGTGATGGGGAAACGAACACTGAAGCTTTCTTT	CAISDGETNTEAFF
TRBD1	TRBV19	TRBJ1-5	few	TGTGCCAGTAGTAACCACGGGACAGGGCAACAGCCCCAGCATTTT	CASSNHGTGQQPQHF
-	TRBV27	TRBJ1-3	-	TGTGCCAGCAGTTCTGGGGGAAACACCATATATTTT	CASSSGGNTIYF
-	TRBV29-1	TRBJ2-5	-	TGCAGCGCCCAATTTGGGGGAGAGACCCAGTACTTC	CSAQFGGETQYF
-	TRBV9	TRBJ1-1	few	TGTGCCAGCAGCGTAGGGGGAATATCTGAAGCTTTCTTT	CASSVGGISEAFF
-	TRBV5-3	TRBJ2-1	-	TGTGCCAGAAGCTTTGCTGTGTGGGTGACAGCGAAAAAACAAAACAATGAGCAGTTCTTC	CARSFAVWVTAKKQNNEQFF
-	TRBV29-1	TRBJ1-2	-	TGCAGCGTGGGCGACGGTGCCTTGGGCTACACCTTC	CSVGDGALGYTF
-	TRBV30	TRBJ2-7	-	TGTGCCTGGAGTTATAGGGTCAGCGACGAGCAGTACTTC	CAWSYRVSDEQYF
-	TRBV6-5	TRBJ2-5	few	TGTGCCAGCAGTTACAACAGGGTGGAGACCCAGTACTTC	CASSYNRVETQYF
-	TRBV7-2	TRBJ1-6	-	TGTGCCAGCAGCTTAGGGCGGTCACCCCTCCACTTT	CASSLGRSPLHF
TRBD2	TRBV9	TRBJ2-3	few	TGTGCCAGCAGCGCACTAGCGGGGATGGCAGATACGCAGTATTTT	CASSALAGMADTQYF
-	TRBV19	TRBJ1-3	-	TGTGCCAGTAGTATGGGGAGAGGAAACACCATATATTTT	CASSMGRGNTIYF
-	TRBV7-2	TRBJ2-2	few	TGTGCCAGCAGCCCTAACGTCGGGGCCGGGGAGCTGTTTTTT	CASSPNVGAGELFF
TRBD2	TRBV7-9	TRBJ2-6	few	TGTGCCAGCAGCTATCCCCGGACTAGCGGGGCTGGGGCCAACGTCCTGACTTTC	CASSYPRTSGAGANVLTF
-	TRBV7-2	TRBJ2-3	few	TGTGCCAGCAGCCCCCTGGCGGGGACCACGAGCGGGCGAGGTGATACGCAGTATTTT	CASSPLAGTTSGRGDTQYF
-	TRBV29-1	TRBJ2-7	-	TGCAGCGTTGTGCACAGAGAGATGGACGAGCAGTACTTC	CSVVHREMDEQYF
-	TRBV2	TRBJ2-6	many	TGTGCCAGCACCAGGGCTGGTGGGGCCAACGTCCTGACTTTC	CASTRAGGANVLTF
-	TRBV29-1	TRBJ2-7	few	TGCAGCGTTGCAGGGGCATCCTCCTACGAGCAGTACTTC	CSVAGASSYEQYF
-	TRBV7-9	TRBJ1-5	-	TGTGCCAGCAGCTTAGGGGACCACAGGGCCCATCAGCCCCAGCATTTT	CASSLGDHRAHQPQHF
-	TRBV30	TRBJ2-4	-	TGTGCCTGGAGTATTGGAGTAGGGCAAAACATTCAGTACTTC	CAWSIGVGQNIQYF